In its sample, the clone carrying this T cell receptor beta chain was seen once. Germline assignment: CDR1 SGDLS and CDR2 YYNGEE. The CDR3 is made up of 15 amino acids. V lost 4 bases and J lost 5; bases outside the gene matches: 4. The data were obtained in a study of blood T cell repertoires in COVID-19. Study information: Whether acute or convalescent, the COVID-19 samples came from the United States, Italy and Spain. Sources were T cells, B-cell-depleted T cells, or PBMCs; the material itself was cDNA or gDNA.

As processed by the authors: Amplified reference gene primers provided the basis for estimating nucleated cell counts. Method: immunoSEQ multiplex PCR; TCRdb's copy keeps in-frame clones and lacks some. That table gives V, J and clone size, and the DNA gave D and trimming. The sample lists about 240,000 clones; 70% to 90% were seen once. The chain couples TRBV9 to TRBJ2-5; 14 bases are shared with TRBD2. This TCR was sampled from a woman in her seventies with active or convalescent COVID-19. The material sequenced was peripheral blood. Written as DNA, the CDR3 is TGTGCCAGCAGCACTGGACTAGCGGGGGGTGAGACCCAGTACTTC. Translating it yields CASSTGLAGGETQYF.